These 17 T cell receptor beta chains originate from one sample sequenced in a study of OX40 agonist ivuxolimab in advanced cancers. This table comes from immunoSEQ multiplex PCR, and its TCRdb copy is limited to in-frame clones, with some not included. The sample yields roughly 60,000 clones, about 90% seen once. The material sequenced was CD4+ or CD8+ T cells sorted from blood, taken in a trial of the OX40 agonist ivuxolimab. The receptors were sampled from an adult with an advanced solid tumor such as melanoma, head and neck, liver or kidney cancer.

The chain combines TRBV5-4 with TRBJ2-7, with D uncertain. Trimming took 0 bases from V and 2 from J, leaving 9 bases between them. CDR3 length: 14 residues. Germline lookup yields CDR1 SGHNT and CDR2 YYREEE (reference sequence). CDR3 coding DNA: TGTGCCAGCAGCTTGGCCCTAGGTACCTACGAGCAGTACTTC. Translating it yields CASSLALGTYEQYF.

This rearrangement joins TRBV28 to TRBJ2-7, with D possibly being TRBD1 (5 bases). Between the trimmed V and J ends, which lost 7 bases and 2 bases, there was a span of 9 bases. Germline CDR1 and CDR2: MDHEN and SYDVKM. CDR3 length: 12 residues. In nucleotides, the CDR3 is TGTGCCAGCAACACCAGGGCCTACGAGCAGTACTTC. Translating it yields CASNTRAYEQYF.

The chain is built from TRBV5-6 and TRBJ1-3; 7 bases fit TRBD1. The CDR3 is made up of 16 amino acids. Germline CDR1 reads SGHDT; CDR2 reads YYEEEE. V lost 4 bases to trimming and J lost 0 bases; unmatched junction nucleotides: 7. The CDR3 loop is CASSPTGSDSGNTIYF. The CDR3 region has the DNA TGTGCCAGCAGCCCGACAGGGTCGGACTCTGGAAACACCATATATTTT.

The chain employs TRBV2 and TRBJ1-5, with TRBD1 matching 7 bases. V gave up 4 bases and J gave up 5 bases; unmatched junction bases: 5. CDR3 length: 14 residues. Germline V CDR1 and CDR2: SNHLY, FYNNEI. CDR3 residues: CASSVGGADQPQHF. CDR3 nucleotide sequence: TGTGCCAGCAGTGTAGGGGGCGCGGATCAGCCCCAGCATTTT.

V is TRBV7-8 and J is TRBJ1-2, with TRBD1 identical over 7 bases. This CDR3 contains 13 residues. The germline gives CDR1 SGHVS, CDR2 FQNEAQ. The V segment lost 3 bases and the J segment 10 bases; nucleotides outside the gene matches: 8. CDR3 residues: CASSFLTGTPYTF. The CDR3 DNA reads TGTGCCAGCAGCTTCTTGACAGGGACTCCCTACACCTTC.

The chain is built from TRBV11-1 and TRBJ1-3; D is unclear. Trimming shortened V by 0 bases and J by 3 bases, and 0 bases separated the two germline ends. The length of the CDR3 is 12 residues. In germline, CDR1 is SGHAT, CDR2 FQDESV (reference sequence). The CDR3 protein is CASSLAGNTIYF. CDR3 nucleotides: TGTGCCAGCAGCTTAGCTGGAAACACCATATATTTT.

The chain recombines TRBV6-6 with TRBJ1-1; D not certain. CDR1 and CDR2 from the germline V gene are MNHNY and SVGAGI (reference sequence). The CDR3 totals 14 residues. The V and J ends lost 8 bases and 4 bases respectively, with 17 bases between them. The CDR3 DNA sequence: TGTGCCAGCTTGAATTTGGTCTGGGGCACTGAAGCTTTCTTT. Translating gives CASLNLVWGTEAFF.

This sequence joins TRBV11-2 and TRBJ2-1; 10 bases are shared with TRBD2. The CDR3 runs to 16 residues. V dropped 3 bases and J dropped 9; count of bases not matched to a gene: 11. Germline CDR1 is SGHAT and CDR2 is FQNNGV. The CDR3, as DNA: TGTGCCAGCAGCTTCCTCCGGGGGCTAGCGGGAGCTGAGCAGTTCTTC. Its protein is CASSFLRGLAGAEQFF.

The DNA of the CDR3 is TGTGCCAGCAGCGTAGTGTCTAGCGGGCTACCCTACAATGAGCAGTTCTTC. This sequence encodes CASSVVSSGLPYNEQFF. The gene calls are TRBV9 and TRBJ2-1, with 8 bases fitting TRBD2. Germline CDR1 and CDR2: SGDLS and YYNGEE. The J segment lost 2 bases and the V segment lost 0 bases, leaving 7 bases of the junction unmatched. The CDR3 runs 17 residues.

A single count supports this clone. V usage is TRBV7-9 and J usage is TRBJ1-1; no reliable D call. This CDR3 region has 11 residues. The germline gives CDR1 SEHNR, CDR2 FQNEAQ (reference sequence). With 4 bases removed from V and 7 bases from J, the gap between germline ends came to 7 bases. The CDR3 coding sequence is TGTGCCAGCAGCTCGACGTTTGAAGCTTTCTTT. Amino acids: CASSSTFEAFF.

The V call is TRBV6-1, the J call TRBJ1-3; D unresolved. Between the trimmed V and J ends, which lost 6 bases and 4 bases, there was a span of 7 bases. Germline CDR1 is MNHNS and CDR2 is SASEGT. The CDR3 totals 12 residues. The CDR3 sequence: CASRTTGNTIYF. The DNA of the CDR3 is TGTGCCAGCAGGACGACAGGAAACACCATATATTTT.

The chain has TRBV10-3 and TRBJ1-1; no clear D. Germline V lookup: CDR1 ENHRY, CDR2 SYGVKD. CDR3 size: 11 residues. Trimming stripped 8 bases from V and 1 base from J, with 5 bases between. The CDR3 sequence: CAIFKNTEAFF. The CDR3 DNA is TGTGCCATCTTTAAGAACACTGAAGCTTTCTTT.

For this clone: Other nucleotide sequences from this sample produce the same CDR3. The V call is TRBV5-1, the J call TRBJ2-7, with D unclear. The V and J ends lost 2 bases and 2 bases respectively, with 11 bases between them. Germline V CDR1 and CDR2: SGHRS, YFSETQ. The CDR3 is 14 residues long. Here the CDR3 DNA reads TGCGCCAGCAGCTTTTCCGGGTCCCCCTACGAGCAGTACTTC. Translation: CASSFSGSPYEQYF.

This clone was seen a few times. The chain has TRBV2 and TRBJ1-4; 8 bases fit TRBD1. The CDR3 consists of 14 residues. V shed 7 bases and J 10 bases; nucleotides not matched to a gene: 11. Per germline, CDR1 SNHLY and CDR2 FYNNEI. For the CDR3, the DNA is TGTGCCAGCACTCTGGGACAGGCGCCACGAAAACTGTTTTTT. It yields the protein CASTLGQAPRKLFF.

This clone appeared a single time. This sequence joins TRBV28 and TRBJ1-2; D perhaps matches TRBD1 (5 bases). With 6 bases removed from V and 4 bases from J, the gap between germline ends came to 12 bases. CDR1 MDHEN and CDR2 SYDVKM come from the germline V gene. CDR3 length: 13 residues. The CDR3 is CASRVGHPYGYTF. The DNA of the CDR3 is TGTGCCAGCAGGGTAGGACATCCCTATGGCTACACCTTC.

V and J are TRBV4-1 and TRBJ2-7; 7 nucleotides match TRBD2. CDR3 length equals 16 residues. With V trimmed by 5 bases and J by 5 bases, 15 bases remained unmatched. The germline gives CDR1 MGHRA, CDR2 YSYEKL. The CDR3: CASSAQTSWRGHEQYF. The CDR3 region has the DNA TGCGCCAGCAGCGCCCAGACTAGCTGGCGTGGACACGAGCAGTACTTC.

The CDR3 coding sequence is TGCGCCAGCAGCCACACGGCGGGACCGGGAACCTACGAGCAGTACTTC. It encodes CASSHTAGPGTYEQYF. The chain has TRBV5-1 and TRBJ2-7; weak D call: TRBD2 (6 bases). CDR1 and CDR2 (germline): SGHRS, YFSETQ. CDR3 size: 16 residues. V was trimmed by 4 bases and J by 2 bases, leaving 19 bases between them.